The subject of this entry is one T cell receptor beta chain. Its binding antigen is unknown. No base-level quality is on record; no much larger clone is a single base apart. This sample is drawn from a study of cytomegalovirus exposure and HLA in healthy donors (dated by TCRdb to about 2017). Regarding the complete study: An earlier analysis of some 550 of the donors reported 250 to 300 Gb of sequence data and around 120 million unique TCR beta sequences from about 179 million T cells. HLA typing covered class I and class II loci at four-digit resolution. Because of strong linkage in the cohort, roughly five DR-DQ haplotypes were treated as single units for association and clustering. On average, about 200,000 unique TCR beta nucleotide sequences were sequenced per donor among about 400 genotyped donors of the cohort, with 15% to 20% of those sequences being non-productive. Along with the roughly 700-subject first cohort, a separate validation cohort of roughly 110 different subjects was used. To predict cytomegalovirus infection status, the study combined high-throughput TCR immunosequencing, statistical association of individual TCRs with disease status, and machine learning. An earlier analysis of 587 of the donors used high-throughput TCR beta sequencing to judge whether each TCR beta V gene segment behaved as functional or pseudogenic. All discovery cohort repertoires had been generated using a single sequencing platform. The study profiled the T cell repertoires of some 610 subjects by immunosequencing and related them to cytomegalovirus serostatus. The number of donors typed differed by locus, with roughly 620-640 for A, B, C, DRB1 and DQB1, 522 for DQA1, approximately 570 for DPA1, and about 450 for DPB1. Donor age, sex, ethnicity and CMV serostatus were collected together with the repertoire data. To study patterns of TCR occurrence, a later analysis re-analyzed previously published TCR beta repertoires from 500 to 850 donors and added high-resolution HLA genotyping. Roughly 300 gigabases of sequencing data and tens of millions of unique TCR sequences made up an early release that covered over 550 HLA-typed donors. Genome-wide SNP genotypes for about 60% of the roughly 700 donors were used in a later genetic analysis, which treated that subset as a discovery cohort. The study aimed to test whether cataloging public T cell receptors could reveal signatures of past pathogen exposure. Of the approximately 400 genotyped donors, more than 75% were placed in the genetic ancestry cluster associated with self-reported Caucasian donors. In the later analysis, no new phenotypic data were used to find candidate immune exposures; instead, reliance was placed on TCR beta sequences and their occurrence across donors. Results the study describes overall, beyond this receptor: A further reported finding was that TCR beta sequences accurately predicted the HLA-A and HLA-B alleles for most subjects in the first cohort. A later analysis found that TCR association rates varied across HLA loci, with DRB1 alleles showing the most associated TCRs and HLA-C alleles the fewest. V-gene and J-gene trimming of TCR beta chains was associated with a missense DCLRE1C variant in a later genetic analysis, and the association was replicated in an independent cohort. The 87-base-pair reads could not distinguish some IMGT-functional V segments, including TRBV6-2 and TRBV6-3, so those segments were excluded. Most CMV-associated TCR beta chains appeared to be HLA-restricted in a later analysis, and the HLA associations seemed to be driven largely by CMV exposure. Assigning TCR associations to individual alleles was difficult when HLA alleles, especially DR and DQ, strongly co-occurred. Because counts were too low, seventeen rarely observed V segments, including chromosome 9 orphons, were left out of the earlier analysis of a few hundred of the donors. Because some donors lacked HLA typing at each locus, the association tests relied only on the typed subset. A cluster of highly shared sequence variants was judged likely to be a technical artifact of the sequencing pipeline. Correlated functional status among segregating V segments might reflect linkage disequilibrium, but an unknown experimental factor could not be ruled out. The classifier was reported to diagnose cytomegalovirus status with high specificity and sensitivity in both the original cohort and the validation cohort. A later genetic analysis reported fewer N-insertions in productive TCRs among donors in an Asian-associated ancestry cluster than the approximately 670-donor mean. An earlier analysis of approximately 500 of the donors showed that most TCR beta V segments appeared in productive rearrangements either about 90% or about 30% of the time, which broadly matched IMGT annotations. A few of the identified cytomegalovirus-associated TCR beta chains were confirmed in vitro to be specific for cytomegalovirus antigens. CMV serostatus was the only immune exposure information available for the cohort. According to the authors, the approach could potentially be generalized to other disease states and immunological phenotypes. In the study, 150 to 200 TCR beta chains were listed as associated with cytomegalovirus. Compared with equally common non-associated chains, HLA-associated TCR beta chains in a later analysis were more clonally expanded and had lower generation probabilities. Sequencing depth was assumed to be roughly uniform across donors in the presence/absence analyses, though that assumption may not hold. This cohort had only TCR beta chains sequenced, and the lack of alpha or paired-chain data limited which features could be detected. Specific HLA alleles were associated with 16,951 TCR beta sequences at a false discovery rate of 0.05 in a later analysis. Across donors, most TCR sequences were observed very rarely, whereas some public TCRs were present in many individuals. A later analysis reported that several top co-occurrence clusters appeared linked to parvovirus B19, influenza, CMV and Epstein-Barr virus.

The cohort was made up of approximately 670 healthy bone marrow donors. Cohort members were all nominally healthy when sampled, although unrecorded immune exposures were likely present. The donor tested CMV seropositive, placing the donor among the 250 to 350 seropositive members of the cohort. Every donor gave a peripheral blood sample, and the peripheral blood mononuclear cells from that sample were used for TCR beta sequencing. Genomic DNA extraction from the blood cell samples was performed with the Qiagen DNeasy Blood Extraction Kit. Library preparation was by the immunoSEQ multiplex PCR assay. For the multiplex PCR, a mixture combining 60 forward primers for TCR Vbeta segments and 13 reverse primers for TCR Jbeta segments was used. A multiplex PCR assay on genomic DNA amplified the CDR3 region of rearranged TCR beta genes. The amplified TCR beta libraries were sequenced on the Illumina HiSeq System as 87-base-pair reads. Under the source paper's analysis protocol: In a later analysis, approximately 74 million unique TCR beta chains were counted across the approximately 640 repertoires, and roughly 9.9 million of these chains were shared by at least two donors. Raw reads were error-corrected and collapsed into unique sequences by a nearest-neighbor algorithm in which closely related sequences were merged to remove PCR and sequencing errors. Alignment of CDR3 sequences to IMGT reference sequences was used to assign V, D and J gene segments. For a sequence to be retained, at least a six-nucleotide match to both a V gene segment and a J gene segment was required. Rearrangements were classified as productive when the CDR3 lacked stop codons and remained in frame with V and J, and all other rearrangements were classified as non-productive. Following IMGT convention, CDR3 was defined as the stretch from the second conserved V-encoded cysteine to the conserved J-encoded phenylalanine. Sequences without an unambiguous match to a single V gene segment were excluded from the earlier analysis of about 640 of the donors. An earlier analysis of around 600 of the donors classified V segments as functional when productive rearrangements were above 56.7% and as segregating when the standard deviation between donors was above 5%. A statistical classification framework was developed to diagnose cytomegalovirus status using the catalog of TCR beta chain sequences. In a later analysis, V and J genes were assigned by comparing TCR nucleotide sequences against IMGT/GENE-DB human TR gene sequences. Using the TCRdist pipeline, a later analysis assigned CDR3 sequences along with most-parsimonious VDJ recombination scenarios. A later analysis defined each TCR beta chain by its CDR3 amino acid sequence plus V-gene family, and excluded reads lacking a unique V-gene family. A later analysis removed 592 highly shared, low-generation-probability nucleotide sequences to deal with suspected cross-contamination and a sequencing artifact. In a later analysis, a clonal expansion index for each public chain was calculated from normalized within-repertoire ranks of inferred template counts. In a later analysis, generation probabilities were computed with a VDJ recombination model fitted to out-of-frame rearrangements, and the resulting probabilities were checked against IGoR. In a later analysis, TCR-TCR, TCR-HLA and TCR-CMV co-occurrence was scored with hypergeometric tests, and a repertoire-size bias correction was applied to TCR pairs. To estimate false discovery rates, a later analysis permuted the HLA or CMV assignments 20 times. In a later analysis, co-occurring TCRs were grouped using DBSCAN, with TCRdist sequence similarity added in when clustering inside HLA-allele-positive subsets. For co-occurrence clustering, repertoires with fewer than 30,000 or more than 120,000 public chains were excluded, along with a handful of repertoires with anomalous nucleotide sharing. TCRdb carries this immuneACCESS record with in-frame sequences only. Its versions omit some clonotypes, under half of them owing to an unresolved V gene in the studies checked, with the rest unexplained. Clone size and V and J calls were adopted from that table, with D and trimming inferred from the DNA. The table for this sample lists tens of thousands of clones; roughly 72% of them were counted only once. Jointly, the top ten make up 22% of the sample.

V is cut back by 7 bases and J by 7 bases, with 16 bases in the junction unmatched. The CDR1 and CDR2 encoded by the germline V gene (reference sequence) are LNHDA and SQIVND. The CDR3 spans 17 residues, from the cysteine through the phenylalanine. Only the CDR3 DNA stays, 51 bases, in frame from base 1. The sequence was collected from a woman between 50 and 59 years old in good health and CMV-seropositive. Sequenced: PBMCs. The rearrangement combines TRBV19 with TRBJ2-2; a stretch of 9 junction bases matches TRBD2. The base sequence is TGTGCCAGTAAAGTCCGCCGGACTAGCGTACAGGGCGGGGAGCTGTTTTTT. Translated, it reads CASKVRRTSVQGGELFF.